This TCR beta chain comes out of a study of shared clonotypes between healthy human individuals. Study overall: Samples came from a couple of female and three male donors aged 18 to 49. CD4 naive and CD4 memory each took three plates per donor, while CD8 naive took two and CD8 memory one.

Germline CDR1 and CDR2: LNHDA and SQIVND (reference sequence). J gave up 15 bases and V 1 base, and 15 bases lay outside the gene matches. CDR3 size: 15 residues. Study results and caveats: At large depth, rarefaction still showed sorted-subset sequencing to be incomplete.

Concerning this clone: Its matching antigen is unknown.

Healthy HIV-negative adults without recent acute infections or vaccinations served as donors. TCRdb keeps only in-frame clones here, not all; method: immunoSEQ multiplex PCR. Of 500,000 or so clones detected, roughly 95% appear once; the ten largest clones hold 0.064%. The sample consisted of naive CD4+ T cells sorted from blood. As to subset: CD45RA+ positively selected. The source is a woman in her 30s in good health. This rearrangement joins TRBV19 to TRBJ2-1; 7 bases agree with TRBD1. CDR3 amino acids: CASSIAQTGKGRRFF. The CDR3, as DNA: TGTGCCAGTAGTATAGCCCAGACAGGGAAAGGGCGGCGGTTCTTC.